Described below is a single T cell receptor (beta chain) sequence and its context. The sample belongs to a study of shared clonotypes between healthy human individuals. Sequencing used immunoSEQ multiplex PCR; TCRdb keeps in-frame clones, though not all of them. Seen here are 950,000 to 1,100,000 clones, 60% to 80% observed once, and the top ten hold around 1.4%. This TCR was sampled from a man younger than 30 in good health. Material for sequencing was memory CD4+ T cells sorted from blood. As for subset: CD45RA-negative fraction.

The CDR3 loop reads CASSPTTGGSGELYF. CDR3 in DNA: TGTGCCAGCAGTCCAACCACAGGAGGCAGCGGGGAACTGTATTTT. V gene TRBV2 combines with J gene TRBJ2-3, with 7 positions matching TRBD2. This CDR3 has 15 residues. Germline trimming cut 5 bases from V and 14 bases from J; bases unmatched to any gene: 19. Germline V gene data show CDR1 as SNHLY and CDR2 as FYNNEI. Based on the CDR3 plus reference TRBV2 and TRBJ2-3, the full variable domain is EPEVTQTPSHQVTQMGQEVILRCVPISNHLYFYWYRQILGQKVEFLVSFYNNEISEKSEIFDDQFSVERPDGSNFTLKIRSTKLEDSAMYFCASSPTTGGSGELYFGPGTRLTVL.